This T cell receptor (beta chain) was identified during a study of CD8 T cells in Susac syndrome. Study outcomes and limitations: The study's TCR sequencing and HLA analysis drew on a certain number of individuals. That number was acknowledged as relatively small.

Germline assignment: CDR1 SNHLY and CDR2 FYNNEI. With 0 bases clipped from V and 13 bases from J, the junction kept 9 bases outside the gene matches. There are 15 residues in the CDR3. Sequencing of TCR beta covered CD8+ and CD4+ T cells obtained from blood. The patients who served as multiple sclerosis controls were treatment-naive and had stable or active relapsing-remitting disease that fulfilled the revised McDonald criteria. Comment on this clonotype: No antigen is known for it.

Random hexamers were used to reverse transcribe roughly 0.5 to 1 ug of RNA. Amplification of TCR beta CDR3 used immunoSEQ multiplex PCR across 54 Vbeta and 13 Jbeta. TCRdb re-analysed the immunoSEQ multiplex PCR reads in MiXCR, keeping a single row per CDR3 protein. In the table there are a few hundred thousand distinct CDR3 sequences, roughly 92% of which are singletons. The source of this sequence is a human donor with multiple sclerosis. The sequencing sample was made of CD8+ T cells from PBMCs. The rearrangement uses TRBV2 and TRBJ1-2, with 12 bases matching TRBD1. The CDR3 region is CASSEALGTGGSVTF. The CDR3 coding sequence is TGTGCCAGCAGTGAAGCGCTGGGGACAGGGGGCTCGGTCACCTTC.